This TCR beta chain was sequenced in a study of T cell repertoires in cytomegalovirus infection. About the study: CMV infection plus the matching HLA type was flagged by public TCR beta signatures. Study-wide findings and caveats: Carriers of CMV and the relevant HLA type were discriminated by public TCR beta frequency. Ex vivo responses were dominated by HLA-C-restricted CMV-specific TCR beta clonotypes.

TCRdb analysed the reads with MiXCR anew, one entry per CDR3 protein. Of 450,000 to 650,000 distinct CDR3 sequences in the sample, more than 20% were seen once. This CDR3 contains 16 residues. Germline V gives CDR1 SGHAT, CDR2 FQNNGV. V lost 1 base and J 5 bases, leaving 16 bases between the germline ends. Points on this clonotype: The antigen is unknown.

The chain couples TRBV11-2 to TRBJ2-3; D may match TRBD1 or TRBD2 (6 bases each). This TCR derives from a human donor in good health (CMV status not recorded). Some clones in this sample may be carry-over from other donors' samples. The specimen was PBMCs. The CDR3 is CASSLVPSGAQDTQYF. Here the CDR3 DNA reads TGTGCCAGCAGCTTAGTCCCTTCGGGGGCACAAGATACGCAGTATTTT.